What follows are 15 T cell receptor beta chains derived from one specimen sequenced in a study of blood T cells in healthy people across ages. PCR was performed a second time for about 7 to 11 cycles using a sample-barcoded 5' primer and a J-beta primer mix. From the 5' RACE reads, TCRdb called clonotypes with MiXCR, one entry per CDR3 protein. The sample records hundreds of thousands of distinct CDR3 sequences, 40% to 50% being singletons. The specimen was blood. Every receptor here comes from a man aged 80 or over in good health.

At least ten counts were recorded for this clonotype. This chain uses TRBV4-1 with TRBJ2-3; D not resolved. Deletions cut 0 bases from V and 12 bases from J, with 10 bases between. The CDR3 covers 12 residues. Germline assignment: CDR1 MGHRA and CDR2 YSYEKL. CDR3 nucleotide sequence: TGCGCCAGCAGCCAAGAGACCGATAGACAGTATTTT. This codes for CASSQETDRQYF.

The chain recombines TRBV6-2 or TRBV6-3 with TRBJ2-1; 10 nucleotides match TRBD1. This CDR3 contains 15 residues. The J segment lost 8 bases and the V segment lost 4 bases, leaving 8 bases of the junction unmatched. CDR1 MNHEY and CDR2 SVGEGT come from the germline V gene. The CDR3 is CASSSRDRGSDEQFF. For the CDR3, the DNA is TGTGCCAGCAGTTCAAGGGACAGGGGTAGCGATGAGCAGTTCTTC.

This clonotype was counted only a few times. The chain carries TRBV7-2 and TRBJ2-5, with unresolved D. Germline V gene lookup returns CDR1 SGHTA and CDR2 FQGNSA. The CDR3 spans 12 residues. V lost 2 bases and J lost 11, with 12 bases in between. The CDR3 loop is CASSLPPERQYF. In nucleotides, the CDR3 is TGTGCCAGCAGCTTACCGCCGGAGAGGCAGTACTTC. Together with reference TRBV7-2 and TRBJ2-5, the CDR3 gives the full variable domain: GAGVSQSPSNKVTEKGKDVELRCDPISGHTALYWYRQSLGQGLEFLIYFQGNSAPDKSGLPSDRFSAERTGGSVSTLTIQRTQQEDSAVYLCASSLPPERQYFGPGTRLLVL.

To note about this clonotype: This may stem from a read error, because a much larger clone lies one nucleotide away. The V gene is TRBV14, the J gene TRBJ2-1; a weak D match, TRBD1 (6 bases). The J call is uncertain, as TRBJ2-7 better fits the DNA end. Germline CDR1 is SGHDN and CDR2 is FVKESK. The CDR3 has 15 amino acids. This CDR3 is CASSQPRGGYNEQYF. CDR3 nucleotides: TGTGCCAGCAGCCAACCTAGAGGGGGTTACAATGAGCAGTACTTC.

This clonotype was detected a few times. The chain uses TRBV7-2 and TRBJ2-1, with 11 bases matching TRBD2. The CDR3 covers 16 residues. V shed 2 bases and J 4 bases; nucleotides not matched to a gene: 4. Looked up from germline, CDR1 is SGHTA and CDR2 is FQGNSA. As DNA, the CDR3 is TGTGCCAGCAGCTTATCGACTAGCGGGGCATACAATGAGCAGTTCTTC. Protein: CASSLSTSGAYNEQFF.

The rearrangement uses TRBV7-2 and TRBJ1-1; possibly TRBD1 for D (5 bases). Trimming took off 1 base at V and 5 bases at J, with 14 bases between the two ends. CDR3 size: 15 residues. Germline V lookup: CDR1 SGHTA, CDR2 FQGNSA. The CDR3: CASSLGTAWGTEAFF. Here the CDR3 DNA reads TGTGCCAGCAGCTTAGGTACAGCCTGGGGGACTGAAGCTTTCTTT.

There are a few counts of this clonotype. For the CDR3, the DNA is TGCGCCAGCAGCCAAGATCTGACTAGCGGGTCCCAAGAGACCCAGTACTTC. Its translation: CASSQDLTSGSQETQYF. This chain links TRBV4-1 with TRBJ2-5, with 10 bases matching TRBD2. The length of the CDR3 is 17 residues. The ends lost 0 bases at V and 1 base at J; junction bases unmatched: 5. Per the germline V gene, CDR1 is MGHRA and CDR2 is YSYEKL.

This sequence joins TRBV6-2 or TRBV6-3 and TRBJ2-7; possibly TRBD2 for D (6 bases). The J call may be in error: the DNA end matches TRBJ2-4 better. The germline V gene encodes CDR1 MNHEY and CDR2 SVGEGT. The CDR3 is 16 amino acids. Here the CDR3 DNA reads TGTGCCACGCGGGTAACGGGGACTCTAGCCAAAAACATTCAGTACTTC. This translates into CATRVTGTLAKNIQYF.

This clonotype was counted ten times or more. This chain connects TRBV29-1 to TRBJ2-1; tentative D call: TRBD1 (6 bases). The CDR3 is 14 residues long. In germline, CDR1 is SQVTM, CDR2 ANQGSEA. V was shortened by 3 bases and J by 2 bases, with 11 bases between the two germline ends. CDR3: CSVEGHRTYNEQFF. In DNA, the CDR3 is TGCAGCGTTGAGGGACACAGGACCTACAATGAGCAGTTCTTC.

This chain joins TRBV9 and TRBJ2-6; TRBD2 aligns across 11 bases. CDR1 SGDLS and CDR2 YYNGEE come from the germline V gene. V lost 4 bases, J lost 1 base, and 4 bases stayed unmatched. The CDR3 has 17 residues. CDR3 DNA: TGTGCCAGCAGCAGACTAGCGGGGTGGTCTGGGGCCAACGTCCTGACTTTC. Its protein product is CASSRLAGWSGANVLTF.

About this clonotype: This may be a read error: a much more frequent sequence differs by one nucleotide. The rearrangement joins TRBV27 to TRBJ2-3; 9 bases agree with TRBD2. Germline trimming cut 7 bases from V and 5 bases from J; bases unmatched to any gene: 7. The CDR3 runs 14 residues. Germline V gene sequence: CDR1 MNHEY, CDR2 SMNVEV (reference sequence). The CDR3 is CASTRRAGGDTQYF. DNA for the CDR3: TGTGCCAGCACCCGACGAGCGGGAGGAGATACGCAGTATTTT.

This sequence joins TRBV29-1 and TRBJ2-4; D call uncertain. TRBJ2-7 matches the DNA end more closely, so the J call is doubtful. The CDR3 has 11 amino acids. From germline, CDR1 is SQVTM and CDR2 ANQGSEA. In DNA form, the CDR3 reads TGCAGCGTTGCAGCTAGCTACGAGCAGTACTTC. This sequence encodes CSVAASYEQYF.

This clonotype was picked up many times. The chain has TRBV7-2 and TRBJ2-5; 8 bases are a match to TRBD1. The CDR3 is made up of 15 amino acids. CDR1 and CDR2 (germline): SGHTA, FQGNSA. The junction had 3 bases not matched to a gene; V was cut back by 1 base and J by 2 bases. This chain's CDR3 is CASSLGNRGQETQYF. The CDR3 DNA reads TGTGCCAGCAGCTTAGGGAACAGGGGGCAAGAGACCCAGTACTTC.

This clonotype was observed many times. In DNA form, the CDR3 reads TGTGCCAGCCGACGGAGGAGCAGGGTCCAAGAGACCCAGTACTTC. Encoded protein: CASRRRSRVQETQYF. The genes are TRBV6-5 and TRBJ2-5, with D tentatively TRBD1 or TRBD2 (5 bases each). The CDR3 loop spans 15 amino acids. Between the trimmed V and J ends, which lost 8 bases and 1 base, there was a span of 17 bases. The germline V gene has CDR1 MNHEY and CDR2 SVGAGI.

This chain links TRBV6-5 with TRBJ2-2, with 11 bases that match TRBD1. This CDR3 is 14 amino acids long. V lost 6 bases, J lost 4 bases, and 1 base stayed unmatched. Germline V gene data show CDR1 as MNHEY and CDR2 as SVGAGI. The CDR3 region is CASRDRGRTGELFF. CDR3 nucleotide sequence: TGTGCCAGCAGGGACAGGGGGCGCACCGGGGAGCTGTTTTTT.